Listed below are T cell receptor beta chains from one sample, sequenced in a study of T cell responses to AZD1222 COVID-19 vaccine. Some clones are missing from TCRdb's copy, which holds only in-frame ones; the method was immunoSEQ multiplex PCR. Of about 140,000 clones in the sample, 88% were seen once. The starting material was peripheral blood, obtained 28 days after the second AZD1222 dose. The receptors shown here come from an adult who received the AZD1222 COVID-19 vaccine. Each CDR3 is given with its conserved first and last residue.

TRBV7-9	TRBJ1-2	CASSFGGDRSNYGYTF
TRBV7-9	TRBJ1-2	CASSLADTGSGGYTF
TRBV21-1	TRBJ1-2	CASSKPGQGKVGYTF
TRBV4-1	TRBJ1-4	CASSQAAPQKLFF
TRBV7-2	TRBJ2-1	CASSRSGGAPNEQFF
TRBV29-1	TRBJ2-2	CSVELQANTGELFF
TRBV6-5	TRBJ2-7	CASRYGASSYEQYF
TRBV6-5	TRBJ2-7	CASRQRTESHEQYF
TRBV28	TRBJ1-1	CASRERQRNTEAFF
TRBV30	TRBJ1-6	CAWSLLGSYNSPLHF
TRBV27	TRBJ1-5	CASSSAARFNQPQHF
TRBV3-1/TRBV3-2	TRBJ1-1	CASSQHRGGVFTEAFF
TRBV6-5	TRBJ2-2	CASSYSFPGGELFF
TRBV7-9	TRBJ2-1	CATQGTDSNEQFF
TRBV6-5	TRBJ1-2	CASSYSDTEYGYTF
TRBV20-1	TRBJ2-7	CSATGAYEQYF
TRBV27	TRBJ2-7	CASSLWSGQGREQYF
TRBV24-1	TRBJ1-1	CATSSGRLTEAFF
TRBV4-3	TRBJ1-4	CASSQTGPNEKLFF
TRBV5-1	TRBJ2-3	CASSGTGTGSTDTQYF
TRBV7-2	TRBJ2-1	CASSFRSRSSYNEQFF
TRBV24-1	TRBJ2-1	CATSDPGTGYEQFF
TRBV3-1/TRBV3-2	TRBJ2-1	CASSSLESVEFF
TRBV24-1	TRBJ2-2	CAIGETGQGNTGELFF
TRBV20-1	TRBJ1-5	CSASRGAGIGNQPQHF
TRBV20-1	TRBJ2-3	CSASLGGGTDTQYF
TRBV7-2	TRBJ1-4	CASSLRGGPANEKLFF
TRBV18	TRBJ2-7	CASSPPNIGTASYEQYF
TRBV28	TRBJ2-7	CASHGGYEQYF
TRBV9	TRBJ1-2	CASSKGDGPYGYTF
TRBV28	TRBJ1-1	CASSLTRGGRAEAFF
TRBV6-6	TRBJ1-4	CASTQLTTGGLQKLFF
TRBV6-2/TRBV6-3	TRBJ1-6	CASSYFASVSYNSPLHF
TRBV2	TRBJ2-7	CASSGMGAQYF
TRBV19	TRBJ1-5	CASSMGSQGQPQHF
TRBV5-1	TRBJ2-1	CASAGTTDNEQFF
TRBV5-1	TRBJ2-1	CASSGWVLRGDEQFF
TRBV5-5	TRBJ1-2	CASSSDRGGYGYTF
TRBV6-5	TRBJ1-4	CASRLGQGAYEKLFF
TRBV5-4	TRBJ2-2	CASRSGANTGELFF
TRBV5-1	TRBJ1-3	CASSLSGLGSGNTIYF
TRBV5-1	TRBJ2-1	CASSGSQGLRPFF
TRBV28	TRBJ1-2	CASSFPAGNYGYTF
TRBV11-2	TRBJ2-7	CASSLAYGGLYEQYF
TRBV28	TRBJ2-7	CASRDFGEQYF
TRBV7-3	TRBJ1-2	CATVIYGYTF
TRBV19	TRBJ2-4	CASSIRQGERDIQYF
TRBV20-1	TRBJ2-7	CSASRPDGYEQYF
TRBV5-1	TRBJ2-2	CASSLIRTGELFF
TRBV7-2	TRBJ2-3	CASSLLAGGADTQYF
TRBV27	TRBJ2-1	CASSFRSTSYNEQFF
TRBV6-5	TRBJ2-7	CASSYHPRNEQYF
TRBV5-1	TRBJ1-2	CASSLAANYGYTF
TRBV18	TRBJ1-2	CASSPQGQGEAYTF
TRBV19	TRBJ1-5	CASSNGQVLIQPQHF
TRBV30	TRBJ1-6	CAWKGQYNSPLHF
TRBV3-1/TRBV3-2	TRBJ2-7	CASSQDSGRGVSQQYF
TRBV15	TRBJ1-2	CATRPGRGGYGYTF